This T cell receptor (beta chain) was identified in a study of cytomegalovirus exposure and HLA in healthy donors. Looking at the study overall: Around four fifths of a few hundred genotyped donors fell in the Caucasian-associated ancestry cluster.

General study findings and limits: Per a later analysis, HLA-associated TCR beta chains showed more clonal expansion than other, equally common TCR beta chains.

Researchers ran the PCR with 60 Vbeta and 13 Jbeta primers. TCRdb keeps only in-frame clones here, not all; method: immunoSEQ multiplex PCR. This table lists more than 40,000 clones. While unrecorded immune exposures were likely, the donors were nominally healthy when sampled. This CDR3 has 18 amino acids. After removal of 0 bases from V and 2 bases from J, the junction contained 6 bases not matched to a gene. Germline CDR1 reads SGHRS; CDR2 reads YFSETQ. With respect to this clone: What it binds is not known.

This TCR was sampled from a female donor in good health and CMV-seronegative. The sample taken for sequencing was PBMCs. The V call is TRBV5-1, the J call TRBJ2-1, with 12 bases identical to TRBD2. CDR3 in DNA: TGCGCCAGCAGCTTGGGGGTACTAGCGGGGGGCCCCTACAATGAGCAGTTCTTC. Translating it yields CASSLGVLAGGPYNEQFF.